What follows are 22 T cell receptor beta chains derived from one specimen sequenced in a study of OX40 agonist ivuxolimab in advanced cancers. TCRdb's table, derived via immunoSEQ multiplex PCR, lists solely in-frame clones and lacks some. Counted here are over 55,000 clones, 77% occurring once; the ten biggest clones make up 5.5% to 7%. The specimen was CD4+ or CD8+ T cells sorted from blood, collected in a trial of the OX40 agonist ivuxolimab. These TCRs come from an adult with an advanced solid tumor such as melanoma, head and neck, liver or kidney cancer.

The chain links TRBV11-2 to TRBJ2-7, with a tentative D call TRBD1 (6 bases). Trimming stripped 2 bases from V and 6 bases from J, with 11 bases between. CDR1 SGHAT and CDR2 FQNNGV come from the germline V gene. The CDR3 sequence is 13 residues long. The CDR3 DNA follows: TGTGCCAGCAGCTTAAACAGGGTAGGCGAGCAGTACTTC. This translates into CASSLNRVGEQYF.

The DNA of the CDR3 is TGCGCCAGCAGTGATAACAGGGGCTCCGGGACCCAGTACTTC. Translated, it gives CASSDNRGSGTQYF. This chain uses TRBV10-1 with TRBJ2-5; 7 nucleotides agree with TRBD1. Trimming took 3 bases from V and 7 from J; bases not matched to a gene: 8. From germline, CDR1 is WNHNN and CDR2 SYGVQD (reference sequence). The CDR3 has 14 residues.

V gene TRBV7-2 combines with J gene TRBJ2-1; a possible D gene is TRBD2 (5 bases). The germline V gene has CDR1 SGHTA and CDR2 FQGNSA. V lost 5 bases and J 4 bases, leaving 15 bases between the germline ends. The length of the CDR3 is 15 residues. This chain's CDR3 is CASSEKRAPYNEQFF. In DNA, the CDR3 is TGTGCCAGCAGCGAAAAGAGGGCCCCTTACAATGAGCAGTTCTTC.

The CDR3 DNA reads TGTGCCAGCAGCCGGCTCGCGGAGGGGGTGGTGGATACGCAGTATTTT. Its protein is CASSRLAEGVVDTQYF. The chain joins TRBV7-9 to TRBJ2-3; D tentatively reads TRBD1 or TRBD2 (6 bases each). The V and J ends lost 5 bases and 6 bases respectively, with 21 bases between them. CDR3 length: 16 amino acids. Per the germline V gene, CDR1 is SEHNR and CDR2 is FQNEAQ (reference sequence).

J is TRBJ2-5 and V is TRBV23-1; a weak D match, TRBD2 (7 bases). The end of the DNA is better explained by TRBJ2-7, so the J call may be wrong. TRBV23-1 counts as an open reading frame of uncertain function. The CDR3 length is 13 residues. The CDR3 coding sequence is TGCGCCATGCCGGGGGGCCGACTCTACGAGCAGTACTTC. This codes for CAMPGGRLYEQYF.

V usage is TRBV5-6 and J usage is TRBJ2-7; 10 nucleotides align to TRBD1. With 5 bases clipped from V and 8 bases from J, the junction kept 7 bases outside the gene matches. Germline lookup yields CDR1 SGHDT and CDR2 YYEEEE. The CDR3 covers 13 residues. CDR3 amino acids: CASRQTGGSQQYF. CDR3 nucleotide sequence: TGTGCCAGCAGGCAGACAGGGGGCAGCCAGCAGTACTTC.

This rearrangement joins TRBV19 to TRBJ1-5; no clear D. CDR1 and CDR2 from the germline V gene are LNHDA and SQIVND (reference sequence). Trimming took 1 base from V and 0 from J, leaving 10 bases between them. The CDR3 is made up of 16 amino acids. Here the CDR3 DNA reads TGTGCCAGTAGTATAGGGCAGGCATATAGCAATCAGCCCCAGCATTTT. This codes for CASSIGQAYSNQPQHF.

CDR3 region: CASSGLAGGTDTQYF. CDR3 sequence (DNA): TGTGCCAGCAGTGGACTAGCGGGAGGCACAGATACGCAGTATTTT. V is TRBV25-1 and J is TRBJ2-3; 12 bases align to TRBD2. This CDR3 contains 15 residues. Germline V lookup: CDR1 MGHDK, CDR2 SYGVNS. V was clipped by 4 bases and J by 1 base; unmatched bases: 0. The full variable domain, with the rest looked up from reference TRBV25-1 and TRBJ2-3, is EADIYQTPRYLVIGTGKKITLECSQTMGHDKMYWYQQDPGMELHLIHYSYGVNSTEKGDLSSESTVSRIRTEHFPLTLESARPSHTSQYLCASSGLAGGTDTQYFGPGTRLTVL.

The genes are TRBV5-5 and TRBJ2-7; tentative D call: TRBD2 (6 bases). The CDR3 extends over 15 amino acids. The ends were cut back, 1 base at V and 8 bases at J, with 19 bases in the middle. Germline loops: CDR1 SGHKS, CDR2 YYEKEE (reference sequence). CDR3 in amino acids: CASSLLFIGGSKQYF. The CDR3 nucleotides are TGTGCCAGCAGCTTGTTATTTATAGGAGGGTCCAAGCAGTACTTC. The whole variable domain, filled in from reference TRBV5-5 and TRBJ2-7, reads DAGVTQSPTHLIKTRGQQVTLRCSPISGHKSVSWYQQVLGQGPQFIFQYYEKEERGRGNFPDRFSARQFPNYSSELNVNALLLGDSALYLCASSLLFIGGSKQYFGPGTRLTVT.

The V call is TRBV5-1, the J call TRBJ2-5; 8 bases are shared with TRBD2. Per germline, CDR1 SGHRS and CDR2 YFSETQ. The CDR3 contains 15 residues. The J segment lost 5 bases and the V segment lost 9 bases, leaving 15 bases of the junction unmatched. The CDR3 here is CATRPLGRAVETQYF. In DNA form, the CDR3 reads TGCGCCACCAGACCTCTCGGGAGGGCCGTGGAGACCCAGTACTTC.

The CDR3 protein is CASTPRGGAGANVLTF. As DNA, the CDR3 is TGTGCCAGCACCCCTCGGGGCGGCGCTGGGGCCAACGTCCTGACTTTC. The chain has TRBV7-6 and TRBJ2-6, with D perhaps given as TRBD1 or TRBD2 (5 bases each). Trimming took off 7 bases at V and 2 bases at J, with 15 bases between the two ends. The CDR3 is 16 residues long. CDR1 is SGHVS, CDR2 FNYEAQ, per germline.

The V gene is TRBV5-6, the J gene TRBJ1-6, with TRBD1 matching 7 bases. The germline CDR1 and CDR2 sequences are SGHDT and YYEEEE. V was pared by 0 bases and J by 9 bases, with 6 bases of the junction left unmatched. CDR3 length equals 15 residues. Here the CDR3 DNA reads TGTGCCAGCAGCTTGGCCGACAGGGAGACTTCACCCCTCCACTTT. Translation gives CASSLADRETSPLHF.

Here the CDR3 reads CASSDRDRPYEQYF. CDR3 bases: TGCGCCAGCAGCGACCGGGACAGACCCTACGAGCAGTACTTC. The genes are TRBV5-1 and TRBJ2-7, with 7 bases lining up with TRBD1. Germline V gene sequence: CDR1 SGHRS, CDR2 YFSETQ. The CDR3 contains 14 residues. Trimming took 4 bases from V and 2 from J; bases not matched to a gene: 6.

CDR3 protein: CSVGTGSAIYEQYF. As DNA, the CDR3 is TGCAGCGTTGGGACAGGGTCAGCGATCTACGAGCAGTACTTC. V usage is TRBV29-1 and J usage is TRBJ2-7; 8 bases are a match to TRBD1. Unmatched junction bases numbered 8, after V lost 4 bases and J lost 3 bases. The germline CDR1 and CDR2 sequences are SQVTM and ANQGSEA. The CDR3 extends over 14 amino acids.

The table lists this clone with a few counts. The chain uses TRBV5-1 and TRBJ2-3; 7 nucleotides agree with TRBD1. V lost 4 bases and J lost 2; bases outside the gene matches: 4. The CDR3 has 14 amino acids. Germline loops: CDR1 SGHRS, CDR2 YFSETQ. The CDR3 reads CASSLTGSTDTQYF. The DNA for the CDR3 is TGCGCCAGCAGCCTGACAGGGTCCACAGATACGCAGTATTTT. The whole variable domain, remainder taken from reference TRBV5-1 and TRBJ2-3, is KAGVTQTPRYLIKTRGQQVTLSCSPISGHRSVSWYQQTPGQGLQFLFEYFSETQRNKGNFPGRFSGRQFSNSRSEMNVSTLELGDSALYLCASSLTGSTDTQYFGPGTRLTVL.

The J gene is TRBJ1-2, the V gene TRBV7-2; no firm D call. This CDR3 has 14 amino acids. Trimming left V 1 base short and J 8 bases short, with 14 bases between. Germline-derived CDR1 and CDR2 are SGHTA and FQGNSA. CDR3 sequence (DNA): TGTGCCAGCAGCTTAGAGGGCGCGAGGATAGGCTACACCTTC. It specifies CASSLEGARIGYTF.

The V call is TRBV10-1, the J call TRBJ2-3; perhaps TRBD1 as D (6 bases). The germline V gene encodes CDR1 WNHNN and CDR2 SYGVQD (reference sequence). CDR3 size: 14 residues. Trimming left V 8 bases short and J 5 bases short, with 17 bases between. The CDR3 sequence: CASSSGGAGDTQYF. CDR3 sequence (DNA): TGCGCCAGCTCCTCTGGGGGCGCCGGAGATACGCAGTATTTT.

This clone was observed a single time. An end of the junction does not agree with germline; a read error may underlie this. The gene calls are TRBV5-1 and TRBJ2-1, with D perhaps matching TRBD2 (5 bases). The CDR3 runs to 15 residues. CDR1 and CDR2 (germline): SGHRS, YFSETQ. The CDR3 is CASSLGAGSHNEQFF. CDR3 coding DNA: TGCGCCAGCAGCTTGGGGGCGGGCTCCCACAATGAGCAGTTCTTC.

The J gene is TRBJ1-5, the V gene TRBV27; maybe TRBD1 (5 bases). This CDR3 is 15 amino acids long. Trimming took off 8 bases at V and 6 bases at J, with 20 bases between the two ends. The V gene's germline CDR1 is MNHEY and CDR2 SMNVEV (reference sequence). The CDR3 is CASLPGWGAGQPQHF. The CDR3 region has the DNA TGTGCCAGCCTACCAGGTTGGGGCGCCGGTCAGCCCCAGCATTTT.

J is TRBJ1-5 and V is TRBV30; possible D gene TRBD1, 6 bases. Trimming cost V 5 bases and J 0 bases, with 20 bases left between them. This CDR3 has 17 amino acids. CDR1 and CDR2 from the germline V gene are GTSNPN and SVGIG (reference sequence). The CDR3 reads CAWRVGRGGGSNQPQHF. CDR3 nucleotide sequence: TGTGCCTGGCGGGTGGGGAGGGGGGGCGGTAGCAATCAGCCCCAGCATTTT.

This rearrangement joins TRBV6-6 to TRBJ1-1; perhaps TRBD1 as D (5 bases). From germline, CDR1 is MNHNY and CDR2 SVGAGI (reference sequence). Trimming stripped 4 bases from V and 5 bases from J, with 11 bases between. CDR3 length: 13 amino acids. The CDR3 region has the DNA TGTGCCAGCAGTTCTGTATGGGGGACTGAAGCTTTCTTT. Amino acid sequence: CASSSVWGTEAFF.

The DNA of the CDR3 is TGTGCCAGCAGCTTGCCCCGGGACAGCTCTGGAAACACCATATATTTT. As protein: CASSLPRDSSGNTIYF. The V and J genes are TRBV11-3 and TRBJ1-3; 7 nucleotides align to TRBD1. The germline gives CDR1 SGHNT, CDR2 YENEEA. V gave up 3 bases and J gave up 0 bases; unmatched junction bases: 5. The CDR3 covers 16 residues.